This entry lists 27 T cell receptor beta chains sequenced from one sample in a study of blood T cell repertoires in COVID-19. Generated by immunoSEQ multiplex PCR, the TCRdb table keeps only in-frame clones and is missing some. There are tens of thousands of clones in the sample; about 91% occur only once, and around 7% lies in the top ten. The sample comprised peripheral blood. These receptors originate from a human donor in a cohort sampled during active COVID-19.

The chain has TRBV21-1 and TRBJ2-7; TRBD1, as called in the table, went unchecked against the DNA. TRBV21-1 is noted as a pseudogene. This CDR3 is 15 amino acids long. The CDR3 sequence: CASSLTGTGIYEQYF. CDR3 coding DNA: TGTGCCAGCAGCCTGACAGGGACAGGGATCTACGAGCAGTACTTC.

A few counts support this clone. The V call is TRBV6-2 or TRBV6-3, the J call TRBJ1-1; D is ambiguous. The CDR3 runs 12 residues. The germline V gene has CDR1 MNHEY and CDR2 SVGEGT. V lost 1 base, J lost 9 bases, and 9 bases lay in between. The CDR3 loop is CASSYFRGKAFF. The CDR3 nucleotides are TGTGCCAGCAGTTACTTTCGGGGTAAAGCTTTCTTT.

This chain connects TRBV19 to TRBJ2-1; TRBD2 matches at 8 bases. Germline V CDR1 and CDR2: LNHDA, SQIVND (reference sequence). The CDR3 has 12 residues. J gave up 8 bases and V 6 bases, and 3 bases lay outside the gene matches. CDR3 protein: CASSGRADEQFF. The CDR3 DNA is TGTGCCAGTAGCGGGAGGGCGGATGAGCAGTTCTTC.

This clone ranks as medium-sized. The chain couples TRBV18 to TRBJ1-1; 11 bases match TRBD1. The germline V gene encodes CDR1 KGHSH and CDR2 LQKENI. Trimming at V came to 0 bases and at J to 4 bases, leaving 4 bases not matched to a gene. There are 16 residues in the CDR3. CDR3 coding DNA: TGTGCCAGCTCACCACCGGACAGGGGGCTCGGCACTGAAGCTTTCTTT. Its protein is CASSPPDRGLGTEAFF.

The CDR3: CASSTGWGNNQPQHF. CDR3 in DNA: TGTGCCAGCAGCACAGGGTGGGGTAATAATCAGCCCCAGCATTTT. The rearrangement joins TRBV5-6 to TRBJ1-5; D may be TRBD1 (6 bases). The V gene lost 4 bases and the J gene lost 4 bases, with 15 bases spanning the gap. Looked up from germline, CDR1 is SGHDT and CDR2 is YYEEEE. The CDR3 is 15 residues long.

The gene calls are TRBV19 and TRBJ1-1, with D uncertain. Germline V CDR1 and CDR2: LNHDA, SQIVND (reference sequence). V lost 6 bases and J lost 1, with 12 bases in between. The CDR3 loop spans 14 amino acids. CDR3 bases: TGTGCCAGTAGAAATCATCGGGGGAACACTGAAGCTTTCTTT. Amino acids: CASRNHRGNTEAFF. Filled out from reference TRBV19 and TRBJ1-1, the complete variable domain reads DGGITQSPKYLFRKEGQNVTLSCEQNLNHDAMYWYRQDPGQGLRLIYYSQIVNDFQKGDIAEGYSVSREKKESFPLTVTSAQKNPTAFYLCASRNHRGNTEAFFGQGTRLTVV.

This chain links TRBV11-2 with TRBJ2-2; 9 nucleotides align to TRBD2. With V trimmed by 2 bases and J by 9 bases, 4 bases remained unmatched. The germline gives CDR1 SGHAT, CDR2 FQNNGV. The CDR3 sequence is 14 residues long. The CDR3 bases are TGTGCCAGCAGCTTACCGGCTAGCGGGAGGGAGCTGTTTTTT. Its protein product is CASSLPASGRELFF.

The chain carries TRBV5-1 and TRBJ2-2; D may be TRBD1 (6 bases). The V end lost 0 bases, the J end lost 6 bases, and 15 bases lay between the germline ends. Germline CDR1 and CDR2: SGHRS and YFSETQ. The CDR3 runs to 16 residues. The CDR3 is CASSLVGGYDAGELFF. The CDR3 bases are TGCGCCAGCAGCTTGGTAGGGGGATACGACGCCGGGGAGCTGTTTTTT.

The chain links TRBV3-1 (or the pseudogene TRBV3-2) to TRBJ2-2, with 8 bases that match TRBD1. CDR3 length equals 14 residues. CDR1 is LGHDT and CDR2 is YNNKEL in the germline V gene (reference sequence). Trimming took 5 bases from V and 4 from J; bases not matched to a gene: 3. Here the CDR3 DNA reads TGTGCCAGCAGCTTCAGGGGGCTCACCGGGGAGCTGTTTTTT. Its translation is CASSFRGLTGELFF.

This clone appeared a single time. J is TRBJ2-1 and V is TRBV6-2 or TRBV6-3; D gene ambiguous. V dropped 2 bases and J dropped 0 bases, with 8 bases sitting between them. The CDR3 sequence is 15 residues long. Per the germline V gene, CDR1 is MNHEY and CDR2 is SVGEGT. The CDR3 is CASSYSRSSYNEQFF. Written as DNA, the CDR3 is TGTGCCAGCAGTTACAGTAGGAGCTCCTACAATGAGCAGTTCTTC.

The gene calls are TRBV7-9 and TRBJ2-1; 13 positions match TRBD2. The germline CDR1 and CDR2 sequences are SEHNR and FQNEAQ (reference sequence). The CDR3 is 15 residues long. Germline trimming cut 5 bases from V and 4 bases from J; bases unmatched to any gene: 2. The CDR3 reads CASSRTSGGYNEQFF. As DNA, the CDR3 is TGTGCCAGCAGCCGGACTAGCGGGGGTTACAATGAGCAGTTCTTC.

By sample share, this clone is medium-sized (0.01 to 0.1%). V and J are TRBV27 and TRBJ2-7; tentatively, D is TRBD1 (5 bases). Germline CDR1 is MNHEY and CDR2 is SMNVEV (reference sequence). The V and J ends lost 4 bases and 5 bases respectively, with 15 bases between them. There are 14 residues in the CDR3. In DNA form, the CDR3 reads TGTGCCAGCAGTTGGAACAGGCAAAGCGACGAGCAGTACTTC. It codes for CASSWNRQSDEQYF.

This clone was detected once. This CDR3 reads CSVEGGTLAGELFF. The CDR3 region has the DNA TGCAGCGTTGAAGGCGGGACTCTTGCCGGGGAGCTGTTTTTT. The rearrangement uses TRBV29-1 and TRBJ2-2; D is possibly TRBD2 (6 bases). This CDR3 has 14 residues. The germline CDR1 and CDR2 sequences are SQVTM and ANQGSEA. Trimming took 1 base from V and 6 from J, leaving 12 bases between them.

The chain uses TRBV4-3 and TRBJ2-5; a possible D gene is TRBD2 (6 bases). The length of the CDR3 is 16 residues. Trimming took off 0 bases at V and 3 bases at J, with 14 bases between the two ends. Germline-derived CDR1 and CDR2 are LGHNA and YSLEER. In nucleotides, the CDR3 is TGCGCCAGCAGCCAAGATCTGTCTCGGGGGAAAGAGACCCAGTACTTC. As protein: CASSQDLSRGKETQYF.

This rearrangement joins TRBV7-8 to TRBJ2-5, with 10 bases aligning to TRBD1. Trimming removed 1 base from V and 6 bases from J; junction bases left unmatched: 2. The CDR3 covers 14 residues. The germline gives CDR1 SGHVS, CDR2 FQNEAQ. The CDR3 loop is CASSLGGQGKTQYF. DNA for the CDR3: TGTGCCAGCAGCTTAGGGGGACAGGGGAAGACCCAGTACTTC.

V usage is TRBV13 and J usage is TRBJ2-2; 10 bases agree with TRBD2. CDR3 length: 21 amino acids. The V segment lost 2 bases and the J segment 3 bases; nucleotides outside the gene matches: 18. Germline loops: CDR1 PRHDT, CDR2 FYEKMQ (reference sequence). The CDR3 loop reads CASSLRPYLAGADHHTGELFF. The CDR3 bases are TGTGCCAGCAGCTTAAGACCCTACCTAGCGGGGGCGGACCACCACACCGGGGAGCTGTTTTTT.

The genes are TRBV12-3 or TRBV12-4 and TRBJ2-1; D unresolved. This CDR3 contains 13 residues. The germline V and J ends were trimmed by 2 bases and 5 bases, with 7 bases remaining between them. The CDR3 coding sequence is TGTGCCAGCAGTTTACGCAACAACAATGAGCAGTTCTTC. This gives the protein CASSLRNNNEQFF.

V usage is TRBV3-1 (or the pseudogene TRBV3-2) and J usage is TRBJ2-5; weak D call: TRBD1 (6 bases). The germline V gene has CDR1 LGHDT and CDR2 YNNKEL (reference sequence). The CDR3 covers 15 residues. With 0 bases removed from V and 2 bases from J, the gap between germline ends came to 10 bases. As DNA, the CDR3 is TGTGCCAGCAGCCAAGATCCCGGACAGCAAGAGACCCAGTACTTC. Translation: CASSQDPGQQETQYF.

By share of the sample, this clone is large. The chain joins TRBV4-3 to TRBJ1-1, with D hard to call. In germline, CDR1 is LGHNA, CDR2 YSLEER. The V end lost 0 bases, the J end lost 7 bases, and 9 bases lay between the germline ends. This CDR3 region has 13 residues. CDR3 protein: CASSQDRGFEAFF. CDR3 in DNA: TGCGCCAGCAGCCAAGACAGAGGGTTTGAAGCTTTCTTT.

J is TRBJ2-7 and V is TRBV3-1 (or the pseudogene TRBV3-2), with 15 bases aligning to TRBD2. This CDR3 spans 18 amino acids. The germline V gene has CDR1 LGHDT and CDR2 YNNKEL (reference sequence). Trimming at V came to 3 bases and at J to 4 bases, leaving 10 bases not matched to a gene. The CDR3 region is CASSHEPGLAGGPYEQYF. For the CDR3, the DNA is TGTGCCAGCAGCCATGAACCGGGACTAGCGGGGGGCCCTTACGAGCAGTACTTC.

The chain uses TRBV27 and TRBJ1-1, with 7 bases lining up with TRBD1. There are 14 residues in the CDR3. The V segment lost 0 bases and the J segment 4 bases; nucleotides outside the gene matches: 2. The germline V gene has CDR1 MNHEY and CDR2 SMNVEV (reference sequence). CDR3 sequence reads: CASSLSGGATEAFF. The CDR3 DNA reads as TGTGCCAGCAGTTTATCAGGGGGCGCCACTGAAGCTTTCTTT.

The rearrangement links TRBV5-6 to TRBJ1-3; 11 bases line up with TRBD1. V lost 3 bases and J lost 4; bases outside the gene matches: 3. Germline assignment: CDR1 SGHDT and CDR2 YYEEEE. The CDR3 is 15 amino acids. CDR3 residues: CASSSDRGQGNTIYF. CDR3 nucleotides: TGTGCCAGCAGCTCGGACAGGGGGCAAGGAAACACCATATATTTT. Using reference TRBV5-6 and TRBJ1-3 for the parts outside the CDR3, the full variable domain is DAGVTQSPTHLIKTRGQQVTLRCSPKSGHDTVSWYQQALGQGPQFIFQYYEEEERQRGNFPDRFSGHQFPNYSSELNVNALLLGDSALYLCASSSDRGQGNTIYFGEGSWLTVV.

V usage is TRBV7-3 and J usage is TRBJ2-5; D is ambiguous. Germline V gene sequence: CDR1 SGHTA, CDR2 FQGTGA. The CDR3 has 14 amino acids. V shed 2 bases and J shed 4 bases, with 11 bases lying between them. The CDR3 loop is CASSLFQGAETQYF. Here the CDR3 DNA reads TGTGCCAGCAGCTTATTTCAAGGAGCAGAGACCCAGTACTTC.

V is TRBV5-1 and J is TRBJ2-3; TRBD2 matches 8 bases. Germline CDR1 reads SGHRS; CDR2 reads YFSETQ. The CDR3 runs 16 residues. V shed 2 bases, J shed 0 bases, and the junction held 5 bases outside the gene matches. The CDR3 DNA reads TGCGCCAGCAGCTTTGGTAGCGGGGCTAGCACAGATACGCAGTATTTT. This encodes CASSFGSGASTDTQYF.

The chain joins TRBV18 to TRBJ1-4, with 9 bases lining up with TRBD1. The germline gives CDR1 KGHSH, CDR2 LQKENI. Trimming cost V 3 bases and J 8 bases; bases outside gene matches: 7. This CDR3 has 15 residues. The CDR3 here is CASSPDRGFGEKLFF. The CDR3 coding sequence is TGTGCCAGCTCACCGGACAGGGGTTTTGGAGAAAAACTGTTTTTT. Supplemented by reference TRBV18 and TRBJ1-4, the full variable domain reads NAGVMQNPRHLVRRRGQEARLRCSPMKGHSHVYWYRQLPEEGLKFMVYLQKENIIDESGMPKERFSAEFPKEGPSILRIQQVVRGDSAAYFCASSPDRGFGEKLFFGSGTQLSVL.

This clone showed up just once. V gene TRBV7-8 combines with J gene TRBJ1-1; no clear D gene. CDR1 and CDR2 (germline): SGHVS, FQNEAQ. V lost 6 bases to trimming and J lost 4 bases, with 6 bases between them. The CDR3 loop spans 11 amino acids. This CDR3 is CASRHSTEAFF. DNA of the CDR3: TGTGCCAGCAGACACAGCACTGAAGCTTTCTTT.

This clone has more than one count but fewer than ten. This rearrangement joins TRBV15 to TRBJ1-2; D is perhaps TRBD1 (6 bases). Trimming took 1 base from V and 4 from J, leaving 10 bases between them. Germline V gene sequence: CDR1 LNHNV, CDR2 YYDKDF (reference sequence). The CDR3 runs to 14 residues. The CDR3 sequence: CATSRAGDGYGYTF. CDR3 DNA sequence: TGTGCCACCAGCAGAGCAGGGGATGGCTATGGCTACACCTTC.